Listed below are T cell receptor beta chains from one sample, sequenced in a study of shared clonotypes between healthy human individuals. Profiling relied on immunoSEQ multiplex PCR, and the TCRdb table lists in-frame clones only, not all of them. The table records 1.5 million to 2.5 million clones, around 96% of them present only once. Sequencing was carried out using naive CD8+ T cells sorted from blood. These TCRs come from a young man in good health. CDR3s include the opening cysteine and the closing phenylalanine or tryptophan. Fields, in order: D gene, clone size, J gene, V gene, CDR3 protein, CDR3 DNA. A D gene is named only where the DNA matches it firmly. Some rows mark clone size as missing; the rest say once, few, many or name a class of expanded clone.

>.|once|TRBJ1-2|TRBV7-9
CASSTDYGYTF
TGTGCCAGCAGCACAGATTACGGCTACACCTTC
>.|.|TRBJ2-7|TRBV10-2
CASSEGGGGRQSDEQYF
TGCGCCAGCAGTGAAGGAGGGGGTGGCCGACAGTCCGACGAGCAGTACTTC
>.|.|TRBJ2-3|TRBV5-1
CASSWRPQDSRTDTQYF
TGCGCCAGCAGCTGGCGGCCCCAGGACAGCCGCACAGATACGCAGTATTTT
>TRBD1|.|TRBJ1-5|TRBV7-9
CASSMGQGNQPQHF
TGTGCCAGCAGCATGGGACAGGGAAATCAGCCCCAGCATTTT
>.|.|TRBJ2-7|TRBV7-9
CASSLDRSVNEQYF
TGTGCCAGCAGCTTAGATCGCAGTGTGAACGAGCAGTACTTC
>.|once|TRBJ2-7|TRBV6-1
CASSEGRVAFYEQYF
TGTGCCAGCAGTGAAGGTAGGGTGGCATTCTACGAGCAGTACTTC
>TRBD2|.|TRBJ2-1|TRBV14
CASSQRPLAGENEQFF
TGTGCCAGCAGCCAGCGTCCATTAGCGGGGGAGAATGAGCAGTTCTTC
>TRBD2|.|TRBJ2-5|TRBV27
CASSPRTSGGAPETQYF
TGTGCCAGCAGTCCCCGGACTAGCGGGGGGGCACCAGAGACCCAGTACTTC
>.|once|TRBJ2-7|TRBV27
CASGSRGGEQYF
TGTGCCAGCGGCTCCAGGGGTGGCGAGCAGTACTTC
>.|.|TRBJ2-3|TRBV5-8
CASSLGVATDTQYF
TGTGCCAGCAGCTTGGGGGTAGCGACAGATACGCAGTATTTT
>.|.|TRBJ2-4|TRBV21-1
CASSKVGEGLAKNIQYF
TGTGCCAGCAGCAAAGTGGGAGAAGGGCTAGCCAAAAACATTCAGTACTTC
>TRBD2|.|TRBJ2-7|TRBV4-1
CASSQLAGSYEQYF
TGCGCCAGCAGCCAACTAGCGGGATCCTACGAGCAGTACTTC
>.|.|TRBJ2-7|TRBV27
CASSLSQGGGEQYF
TGTGCCAGCAGTTTATCGCAGGGAGGGGGGGAGCAGTACTTC
>TRBD1|once|TRBJ1-2|TRBV6-6
CASSYGQGNGYTF
TGTGCCAGCAGTTATGGACAGGGTAATGGCTACACCTTC
>.|.|TRBJ1-5|TRBV27
CASRSGGANQPQHF
TGTGCCAGCAGGTCAGGTGGGGCAAACCAGCCCCAGCATTTT
>TRBD1|.|TRBJ2-7|TRBV5-1
CASSPGQALYEQYF
TGCGCCAGCAGCCCGGGACAGGCACTCTACGAGCAGTACTTC
>.|.|TRBJ1-5|TRBV19
CASSIFGRDSNQPQHF
TGTGCCAGTAGTATCTTCGGACGGGATAGCAATCAGCCCCAGCATTTT
>TRBD2|.|TRBJ2-5|TRBV30
CAWTQGLAGEETQYF
TGTGCCTGGACACAAGGGCTAGCGGGAGAGGAGACCCAGTACTTC
>TRBD2|.|TRBJ2-3|TRBV27
CASSPPGGDTQYF
TGTGCCAGCAGTCCCCCGGGGGGAGATACGCAGTATTTT
>.|.|TRBJ2-3|TRBV5-6
CASSLGDLDTQYF
TGTGCCAGCAGCTTGGGGGACTTAGATACGCAGTATTTT
>.|.|TRBJ1-5|TRBV6-1
CASIWGETNQPQHF
TGTGCCAGCATCTGGGGAGAAACAAATCAGCCCCAGCATTTT
>.|.|TRBJ2-7|TRBV5-4
CASSLSGAPPYEQYF
TGTGCCAGCAGCCTCTCCGGGGCACCCCCCTACGAGCAGTACTTC
>TRBD2|.|TRBJ2-1|TRBV28
CASSIESYTSGGAEQFF
TGTGCCAGCAGCATCGAGAGCTATACTAGCGGGGGGGCGGAGCAGTTCTTC
>.|.|TRBJ2-3|TRBV7-9
CASSRDSFSTDTQYF
TGTGCCAGCAGTCGGGACTCGTTCAGCACAGATACGCAGTATTTT
>.|.|TRBJ2-5|TRBV19
CASSIAGGPETQYF
TGTGCCAGTAGTATAGCTGGGGGCCCAGAGACCCAGTACTTC
>TRBD2|.|TRBJ2-1|TRBV7-9
CASSLRAGGDSYNEQFF
TGTGCCAGCAGCTTACGAGCGGGAGGGGACTCCTACAATGAGCAGTTCTTC
>TRBD1|.|TRBJ2-7|TRBV27
CASSLVGTGTDEQYF
TGTGCCAGCAGTTTAGTAGGGACAGGGACAGACGAGCAGTACTTC
>TRBD2|.|TRBJ2-3|TRBV28
CASSSIAGLSTDTQYF
TGTGCCAGCAGTTCGATAGCGGGACTAAGCACAGATACGCAGTATTTT
>.|.|TRBJ2-4|TRBV11-1
CASSLGQGEAKNIQYF
TGTGCCAGCAGCTTAGGCCAGGGTGAAGCCAAAAACATTCAGTACTTC
>TRBD2|.|TRBJ2-7|TRBV5-1
CASSLLAGDYEQYF
TGCGCCAGCAGCTTGCTAGCGGGAGACTACGAGCAGTACTTC
>.|.|TRBJ1-6|TRBV4-3
CASSQDLVSDLYNSPLHF
TGCGCCAGCAGCCAAGATCTAGTTTCAGACCTCTATAATTCACCCCTCCACTTT
>TRBD1|.|TRBJ2-7|TRBV6-5
CASGPGQGSHEQYF
TGTGCCAGCGGACCGGGACAGGGGTCCCACGAGCAGTACTTC
>TRBD2|.|TRBJ2-7|TRBV2
CASGGGIAGAYEQYF
TGTGCCAGCGGTGGGGGTATAGCGGGAGCCTACGAGCAGTACTTC
>.|.|TRBJ1-1|TRBV27
CATRLMATGTEAFF
TGTGCCACCAGATTGATGGCGACGGGTACTGAAGCTTTCTTT
>.|.|TRBJ2-7|TRBV13
CASSLGDSSYEQYF
TGTGCCAGCAGCTTAGGAGACAGTTCCTACGAGCAGTACTTC
>.|.|TRBJ1-3|TRBV4-2
CASSLAPGDIDTIYF
TGTGCCAGCAGCCTAGCCCCAGGGGACATTGACACCATATATTTT
>.|.|TRBJ2-3|TRBV6-6
CASSSTIDTQYF
TGTGCCAGCAGTTCGACTATAGATACGCAGTATTTT
>TRBD1|.|TRBJ1-2|TRBV28
CASSLAGQGFYGYTF
TGTGCCAGCAGTTTAGCGGGACAGGGTTTCTATGGCTACACCTTC
>.|.|TRBJ1-2|TRBV28
CASSWTGNGYTF
TGTGCCAGCAGTTGGACGGGGAATGGCTACACCTTC
>TRBD2|.|TRBJ2-4|TRBV27
CASSPGEGYGKNIQYF
TGTGCCAGCAGTCCCGGGGAGGGTTACGGCAAAAACATTCAGTACTTC
>TRBD2|.|TRBJ2-1|TRBV19
CAAGLASSYNEQFF
TGTGCCGCCGGACTAGCCAGCTCCTACAATGAGCAGTTCTTC
>TRBD1|.|TRBJ2-2|TRBV28
CASSSNRGPNTGELFF
TGTGCCAGTTCTTCCAACAGGGGCCCGAACACCGGGGAGCTGTTTTTT